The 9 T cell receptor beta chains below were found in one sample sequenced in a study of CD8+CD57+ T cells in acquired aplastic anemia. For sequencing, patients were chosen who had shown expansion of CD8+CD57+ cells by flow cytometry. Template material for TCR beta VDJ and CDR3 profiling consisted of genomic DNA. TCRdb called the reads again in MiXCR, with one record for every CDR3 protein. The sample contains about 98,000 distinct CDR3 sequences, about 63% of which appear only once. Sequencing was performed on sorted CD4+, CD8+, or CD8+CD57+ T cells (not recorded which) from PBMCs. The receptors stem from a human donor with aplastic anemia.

The DNA for the CDR3 is TGCAGCGTTGGAGACGGAGGAAACACCATATATTTT. It is translated as CSVGDGGNTIYF. V is TRBV29-1 and J is TRBJ1-3; D gene unclear. The V end was cut by 4 bases, the J end by 4 bases, with 8 bases between. This CDR3 comprises 12 residues. CDR1 is SQVTM, CDR2 ANQGSEA, per germline.

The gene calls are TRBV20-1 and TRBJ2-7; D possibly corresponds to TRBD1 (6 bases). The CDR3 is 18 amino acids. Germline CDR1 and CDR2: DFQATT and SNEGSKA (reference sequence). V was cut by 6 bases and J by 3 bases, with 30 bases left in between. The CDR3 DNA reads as TGCAGTGCACGATATTACAGGGTGTGGGGAGCCCCCCTCTACGAGCAGTACTTC. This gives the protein CSARYYRVWGAPLYEQYF.

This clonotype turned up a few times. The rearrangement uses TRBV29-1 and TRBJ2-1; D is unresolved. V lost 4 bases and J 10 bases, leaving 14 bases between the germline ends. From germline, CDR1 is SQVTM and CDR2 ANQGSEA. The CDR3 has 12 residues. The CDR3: CSVALPVGEQFF. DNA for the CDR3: TGCAGCGTTGCACTACCCGTGGGGGAGCAGTTCTTC.

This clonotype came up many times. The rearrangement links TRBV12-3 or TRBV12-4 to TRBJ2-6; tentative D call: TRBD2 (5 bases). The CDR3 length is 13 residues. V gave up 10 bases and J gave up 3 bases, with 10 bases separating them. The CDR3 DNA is TGTGCCACCTCGGGGTTTGGGGCCAACGTCCTGACTTTC. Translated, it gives CATSGFGANVLTF.

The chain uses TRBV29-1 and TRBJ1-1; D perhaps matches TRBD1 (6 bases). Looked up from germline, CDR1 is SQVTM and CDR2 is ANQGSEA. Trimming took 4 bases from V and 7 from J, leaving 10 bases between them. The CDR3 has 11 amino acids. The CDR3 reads CSVVGGGEAFF. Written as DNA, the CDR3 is TGCAGCGTTGTAGGGGGAGGTGAAGCTTTCTTT.

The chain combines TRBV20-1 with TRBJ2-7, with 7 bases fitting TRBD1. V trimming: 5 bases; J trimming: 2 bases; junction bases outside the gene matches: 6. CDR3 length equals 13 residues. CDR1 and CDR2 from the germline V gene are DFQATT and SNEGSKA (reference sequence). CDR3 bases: TGCAGTGCTCGGACAGGATATACCTACGAGCAGTACTTC. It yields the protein CSARTGYTYEQYF.

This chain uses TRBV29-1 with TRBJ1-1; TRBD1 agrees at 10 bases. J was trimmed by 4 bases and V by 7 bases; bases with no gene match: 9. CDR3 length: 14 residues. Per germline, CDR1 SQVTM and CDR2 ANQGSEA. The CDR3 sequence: CSGSRDRGPTEAFF. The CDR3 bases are TGCAGCGGCAGCCGGGACAGGGGTCCCACTGAAGCTTTCTTT.

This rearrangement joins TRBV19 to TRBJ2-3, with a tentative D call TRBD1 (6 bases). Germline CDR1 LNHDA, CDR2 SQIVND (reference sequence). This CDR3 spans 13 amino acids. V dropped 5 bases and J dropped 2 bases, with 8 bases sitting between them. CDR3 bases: TGTGCCAGTAGTCAGGGGTTCACAGATACGCAGTATTTT. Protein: CASSQGFTDTQYF.

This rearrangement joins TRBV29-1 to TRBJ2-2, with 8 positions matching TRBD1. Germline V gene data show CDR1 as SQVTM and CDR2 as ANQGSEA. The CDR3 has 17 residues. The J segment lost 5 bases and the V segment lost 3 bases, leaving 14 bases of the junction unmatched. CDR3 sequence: CSVEFTGGTVLTGELFF. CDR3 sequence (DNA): TGCAGCGTTGAGTTCACAGGGGGGACGGTTTTAACCGGGGAGCTGTTTTTT.